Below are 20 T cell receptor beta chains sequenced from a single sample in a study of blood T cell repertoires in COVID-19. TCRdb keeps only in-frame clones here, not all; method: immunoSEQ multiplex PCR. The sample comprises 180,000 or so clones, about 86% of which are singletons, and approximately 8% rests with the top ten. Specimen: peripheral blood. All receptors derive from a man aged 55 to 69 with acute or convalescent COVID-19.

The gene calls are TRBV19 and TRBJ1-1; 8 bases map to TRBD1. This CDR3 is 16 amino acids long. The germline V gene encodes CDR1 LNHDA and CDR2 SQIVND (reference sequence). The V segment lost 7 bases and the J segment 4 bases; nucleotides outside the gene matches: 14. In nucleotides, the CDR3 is TGTGCCAGTACAGTGACAGGGGTTCCCTTGGGCACTGAAGCTTTCTTT. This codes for CASTVTGVPLGTEAFF.

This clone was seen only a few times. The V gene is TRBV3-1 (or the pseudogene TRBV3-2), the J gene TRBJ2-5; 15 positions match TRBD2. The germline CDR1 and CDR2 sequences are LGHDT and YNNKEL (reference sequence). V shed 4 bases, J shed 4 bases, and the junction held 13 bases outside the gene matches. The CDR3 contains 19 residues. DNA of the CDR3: TGTGCCAGCAGCCCACTACTATTTGGACTAGCGGGAGGGTCAGAGACCCAGTACTTC. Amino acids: CASSPLLFGLAGGSETQYF.

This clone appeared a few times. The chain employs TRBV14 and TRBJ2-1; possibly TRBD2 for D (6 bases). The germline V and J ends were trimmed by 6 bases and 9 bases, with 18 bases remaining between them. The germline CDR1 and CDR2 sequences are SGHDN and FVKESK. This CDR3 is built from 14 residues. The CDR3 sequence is CASSPLAGSIEQFF. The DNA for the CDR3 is TGTGCCAGCAGTCCTCTAGCCGGGAGCATTGAGCAGTTCTTC.

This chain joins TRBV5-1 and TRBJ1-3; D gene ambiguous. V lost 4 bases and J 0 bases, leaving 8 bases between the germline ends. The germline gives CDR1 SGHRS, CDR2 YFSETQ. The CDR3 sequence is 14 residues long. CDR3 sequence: CASSADSSGNTIYF. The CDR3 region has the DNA TGCGCCAGCAGCGCGGACTCCTCTGGAAACACCATATATTTT.

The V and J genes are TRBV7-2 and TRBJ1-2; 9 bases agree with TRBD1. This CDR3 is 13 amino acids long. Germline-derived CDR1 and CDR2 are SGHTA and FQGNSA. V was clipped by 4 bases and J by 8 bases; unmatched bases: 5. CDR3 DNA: TGTGCCAGCAGCTGGAGGACAGGGGAGGGCTACACCTTC. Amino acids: CASSWRTGEGYTF.

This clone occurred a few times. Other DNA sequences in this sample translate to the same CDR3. The DNA of the CDR3 is TGTGCCAGCAGTTTAGCGGGAGGGCTTCCCGGGGAGCTGTTTTTT. This sequence encodes CASSLAGGLPGELFF. The genes are TRBV28 and TRBJ2-2; the match to TRBD2 covers 9 bases. This CDR3 is 15 amino acids long. The V segment lost 2 bases and the J segment 6 bases; nucleotides outside the gene matches: 4. In germline, CDR1 is MDHEN, CDR2 SYDVKM.

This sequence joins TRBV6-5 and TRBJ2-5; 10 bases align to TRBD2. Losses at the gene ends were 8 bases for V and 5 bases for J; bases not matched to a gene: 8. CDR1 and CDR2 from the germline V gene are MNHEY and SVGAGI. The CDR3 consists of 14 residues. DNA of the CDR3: TGTGCCAGCGGAACCGGGACTAGCGCTGAGACCCAGTACTTC. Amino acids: CASGTGTSAETQYF.

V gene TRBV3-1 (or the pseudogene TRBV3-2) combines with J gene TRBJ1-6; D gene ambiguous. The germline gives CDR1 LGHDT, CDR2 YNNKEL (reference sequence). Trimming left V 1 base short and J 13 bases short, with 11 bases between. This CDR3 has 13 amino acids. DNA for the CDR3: TGTGCCAGCAGCCAAGCACAGATCTCGCCCCTCCACTTT. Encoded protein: CASSQAQISPLHF.

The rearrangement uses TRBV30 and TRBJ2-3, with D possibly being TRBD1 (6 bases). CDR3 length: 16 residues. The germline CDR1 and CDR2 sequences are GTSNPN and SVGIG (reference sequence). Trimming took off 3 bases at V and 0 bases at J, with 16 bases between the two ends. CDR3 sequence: CAWSPLGAASTDTQYF. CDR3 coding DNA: TGTGCCTGGAGCCCTCTGGGGGCCGCTAGCACAGATACGCAGTATTTT.

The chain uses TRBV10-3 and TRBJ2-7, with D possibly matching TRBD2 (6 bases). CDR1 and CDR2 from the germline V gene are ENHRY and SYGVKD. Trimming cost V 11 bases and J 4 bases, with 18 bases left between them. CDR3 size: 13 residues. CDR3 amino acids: CALGVAEGYEQYF. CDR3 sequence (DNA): TGTGCCCTCGGGGTAGCGGAGGGATACGAGCAGTACTTC.

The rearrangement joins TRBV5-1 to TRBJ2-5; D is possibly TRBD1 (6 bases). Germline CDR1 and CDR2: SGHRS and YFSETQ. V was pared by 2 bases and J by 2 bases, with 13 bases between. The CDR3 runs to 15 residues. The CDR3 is CASSFEGQRQETQYF. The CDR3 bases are TGCGCCAGCAGCTTTGAGGGACAAAGACAAGAGACCCAGTACTTC.

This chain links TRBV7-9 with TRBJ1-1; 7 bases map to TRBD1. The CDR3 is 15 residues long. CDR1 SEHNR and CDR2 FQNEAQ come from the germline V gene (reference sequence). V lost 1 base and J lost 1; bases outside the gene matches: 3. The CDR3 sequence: CASSLGGGWNTEAFF. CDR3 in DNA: TGTGCCAGCAGCTTAGGAGGGGGCTGGAACACTGAAGCTTTCTTT.

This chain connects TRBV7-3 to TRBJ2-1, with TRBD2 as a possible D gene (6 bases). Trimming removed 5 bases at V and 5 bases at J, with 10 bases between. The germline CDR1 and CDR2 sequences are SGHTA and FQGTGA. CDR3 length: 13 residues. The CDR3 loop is CASSLRRDNEQFF. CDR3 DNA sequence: TGTGCCAGCAGCCTCCGGAGGGACAATGAGCAGTTCTTC.

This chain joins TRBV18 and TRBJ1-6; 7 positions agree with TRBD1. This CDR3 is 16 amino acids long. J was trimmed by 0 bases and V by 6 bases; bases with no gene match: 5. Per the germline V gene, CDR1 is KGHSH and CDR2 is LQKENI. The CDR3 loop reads CASSKGANSYNSPLHF. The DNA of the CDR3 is TGTGCCAGCTCCAAGGGGGCAAACTCCTATAATTCACCCCTCCACTTT.

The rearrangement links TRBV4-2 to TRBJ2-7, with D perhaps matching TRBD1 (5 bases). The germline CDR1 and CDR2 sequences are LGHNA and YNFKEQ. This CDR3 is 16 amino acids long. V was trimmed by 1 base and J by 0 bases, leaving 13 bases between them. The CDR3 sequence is CASSQGVGVSSYEQYF. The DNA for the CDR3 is TGTGCCAGCAGCCAAGGGGTAGGGGTAAGCTCCTACGAGCAGTACTTC.

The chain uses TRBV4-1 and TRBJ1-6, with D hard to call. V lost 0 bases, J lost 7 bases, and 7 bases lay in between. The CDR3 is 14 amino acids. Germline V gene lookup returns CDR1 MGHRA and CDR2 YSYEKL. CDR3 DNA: TGCGCCAGCAGCCAAGATCCCAGGAATTCACCCCTCCACTTT. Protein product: CASSQDPRNSPLHF.

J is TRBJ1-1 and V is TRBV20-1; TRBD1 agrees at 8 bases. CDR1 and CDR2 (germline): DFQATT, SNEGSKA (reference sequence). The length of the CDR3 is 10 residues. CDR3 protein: CRGQDTEAFF. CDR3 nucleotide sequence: TGCAGGGGACAGGACACTGAAGCTTTCTTT.

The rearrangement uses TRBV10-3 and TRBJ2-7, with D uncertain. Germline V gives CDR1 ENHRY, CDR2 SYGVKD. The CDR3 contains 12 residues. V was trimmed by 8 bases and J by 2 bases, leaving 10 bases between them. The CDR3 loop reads CAISAGTYEQYF. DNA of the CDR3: TGTGCCATCTCTGCAGGTACCTACGAGCAGTACTTC.

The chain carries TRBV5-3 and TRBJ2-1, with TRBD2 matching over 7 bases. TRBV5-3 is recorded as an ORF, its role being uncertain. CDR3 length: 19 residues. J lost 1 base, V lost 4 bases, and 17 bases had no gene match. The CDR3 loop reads CARSPKAAGRWESYNEQFF. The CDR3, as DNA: TGTGCCAGAAGCCCAAAGGCAGCGGGAAGGTGGGAATCCTACAATGAGCAGTTCTTC.

The CDR3, as DNA: TGTGCCAGCACCAGACAGGGAGACACCTACGAGCAGTACTTC. Translation: CASTRQGDTYEQYF. The chain employs TRBV28 and TRBJ2-7; 7 nucleotides align to TRBD1. This CDR3 region has 14 residues. With V trimmed by 7 bases and J by 2 bases, 8 bases remained unmatched. Germline V gives CDR1 MDHEN, CDR2 SYDVKM. Looking up the rest from reference TRBV28 and TRBJ2-7 gives the full variable domain: DVKVTQSSRYLVKRTGEKVFLECVQDMDHENMFWYRQDPGLGLRLIYFSYDVKMKEKGDIPEGYSVSREKKERFSLILESASTNQTSMYLCASTRQGDTYEQYFGPGTRLTVT.